This record looks at one T cell receptor (beta chain) sequence and its context. Per the original data handling: Counts of nucleated cells, estimated from reference gene primer amplification, were obtained. Sequenced by immunoSEQ multiplex PCR; TCRdb stores in-frame clones only, minus some. V, J and clone size are those of that table, while D and trimming were read from the DNA. The data contain around 67,000 clones, around 88% of them singletons. V lost 7 bases, J lost 4 bases, and 8 bases lay in between. The CDR3 covers 12 residues. CDR1 is MNHEY and CDR2 is SVGAGI in the germline V gene. This entry belongs to a study of blood T cell repertoires in COVID-19. In the study overall: Material from acute and convalescent COVID-19 was sourced from the United States, Italy and Spain.

This clonotype was obtained from a woman older than 75 with active or convalescent COVID-19. V gene TRBV6-5 combines with J gene TRBJ1-3, with TRBD1 as a possible D gene (5 bases). The sequencing sample was made of peripheral blood. Here the CDR3 reads CASIAGGNTIYF. The CDR3, as DNA: TGTGCCAGCATTGCAGGGGGAAACACCATATATTTT.